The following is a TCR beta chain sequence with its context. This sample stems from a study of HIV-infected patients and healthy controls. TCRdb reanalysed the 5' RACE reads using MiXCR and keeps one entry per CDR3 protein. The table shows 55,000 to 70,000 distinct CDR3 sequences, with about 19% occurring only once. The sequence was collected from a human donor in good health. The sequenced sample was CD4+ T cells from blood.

The CDR3 region has the DNA TGCAGTGCTAGAAGGACTAGCGGGAGTTGGGAGACCCAGTACTTC. Protein: CSARRTSGSWETQYF. The chain is built from TRBV20-1 and TRBJ2-5, with TRBD2 matching over 13 bases. Germline V gene data show CDR1 as DFQATT and CDR2 as SNEGSKA (reference sequence). The CDR3 has 15 residues. The trim removed 2 bases at V and 5 bases at J, leaving 5 bases unmatched.